This T cell receptor beta chain comes out of a study of CD8 T cells in Susac syndrome. The multiple sclerosis controls were treatment-naive patients affected by stable or active relapsing-remitting disease. CD8+ and CD4+ T cells were negatively isolated; TEMRA cells were FACS-enriched. Reverse transcription of roughly 0.5 to 1 ug RNA was performed with random hexamers. Amplification of TCR beta CDR3 across 54 Vbeta and 13 Jbeta was performed with immunoSEQ multiplex PCR. One entry per CDR3 protein results from TCRdb running MiXCR on the immunoSEQ multiplex PCR reads. The sample lists about 150,000 distinct CDR3 sequences, about 95% seen once, with approximately 0.15% in the top ten. CDR1 is SEHNR, CDR2 FQNEAQ, per germline (reference sequence). The CDR3 consists of 15 residues. Trimming removed 1 base at V and 4 bases at J, with 11 bases between.

The material sequenced was CD8+ T cells from PBMCs. The gene calls are TRBV7-9 and TRBJ1-5, with a possible D match to TRBD1 (5 bases). This clonotype was sampled from a human donor with multiple sclerosis. CDR3 region: CASSLGEGRNQPQHF. In nucleotides, the CDR3 is TGTGCCAGCAGCTTAGGGGAGGGGAGGAATCAGCCCCAGCATTTT.